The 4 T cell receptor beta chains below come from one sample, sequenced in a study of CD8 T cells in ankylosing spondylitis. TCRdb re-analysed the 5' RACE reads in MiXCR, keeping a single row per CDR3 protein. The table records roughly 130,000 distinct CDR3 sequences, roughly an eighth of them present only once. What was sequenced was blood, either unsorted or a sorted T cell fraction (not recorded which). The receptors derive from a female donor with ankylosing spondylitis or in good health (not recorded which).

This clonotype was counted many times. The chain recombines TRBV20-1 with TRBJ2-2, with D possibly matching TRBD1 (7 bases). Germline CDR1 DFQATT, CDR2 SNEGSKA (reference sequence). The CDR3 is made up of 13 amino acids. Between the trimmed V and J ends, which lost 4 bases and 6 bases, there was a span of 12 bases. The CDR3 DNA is TGCAGTGCTACAGGGGGAGGAGCCGGGGAGCTGTTTTTT. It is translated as CSATGGGAGELFF.

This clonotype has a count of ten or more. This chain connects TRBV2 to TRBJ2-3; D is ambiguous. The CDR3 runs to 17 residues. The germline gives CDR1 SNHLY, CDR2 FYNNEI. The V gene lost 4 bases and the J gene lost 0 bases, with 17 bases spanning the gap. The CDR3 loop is CASSGGRGVPSTDTQYF. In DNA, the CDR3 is TGTGCCAGCAGTGGAGGACGTGGCGTACCTAGCACAGATACGCAGTATTTT. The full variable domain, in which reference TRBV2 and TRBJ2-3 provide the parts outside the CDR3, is EPEVTQTPSHQVTQMGQEVILRCVPISNHLYFYWYRQILGQKVEFLVSFYNNEISEKSEIFDDQFSVERPDGSNFTLKIRSTKLEDSAMYFCASSGGRGVPSTDTQYFGPGTRLTVL.

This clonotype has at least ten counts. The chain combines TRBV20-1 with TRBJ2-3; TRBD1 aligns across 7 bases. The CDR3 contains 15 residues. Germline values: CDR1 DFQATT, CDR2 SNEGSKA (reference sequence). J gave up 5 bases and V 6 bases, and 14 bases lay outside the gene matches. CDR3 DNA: TGCAGTGCCGTAACAGGGGATGATTTGGAAGATACGCAGTATTTT. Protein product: CSAVTGDDLEDTQYF.

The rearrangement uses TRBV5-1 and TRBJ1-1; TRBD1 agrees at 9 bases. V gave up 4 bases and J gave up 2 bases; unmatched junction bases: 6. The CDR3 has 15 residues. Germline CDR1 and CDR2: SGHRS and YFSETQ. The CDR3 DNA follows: TGCGCCAGCAGCGGGGACAGGGTTCGCAACACTGAAGCTTTCTTT. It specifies CASSGDRVRNTEAFF.